The rows below give T cell receptor beta chains drawn from one sample of a study of OX40 agonist ivuxolimab in advanced cancers. Libraries were prepared by immunoSEQ multiplex PCR; TCRdb keeps only in-frame clonotypes and omits some of them. In the table there are over 45,000 clones, roughly 87% of which are singletons. The input for sequencing was CD4+ or CD8+ T cells sorted from blood, taken in a trial of the OX40 agonist ivuxolimab. These receptors all stem from an adult with an advanced solid tumor such as melanoma, head and neck, liver or kidney cancer. Both conserved end residues are part of each CDR3. The order of the fields is clone size, J gene, D gene, V gene, CDR3 DNA, CDR3 protein. The D gene is left open where the match is weak. Rows may omit the clone size; those that give it use once, few, many or a size class.

clone size: few
J gene: TRBJ1-4
D gene: -
V gene: TRBV6-6
CDR3 DNA: TGTGCCAGCAGTGACCGAGGGGGGACTAATGAAAAACTGTTTTTT
CDR3 protein: CASSDRGGTNEKLFF

clone size: -
J gene: TRBJ2-2
D gene: TRBD1
V gene: TRBV19
CDR3 DNA: TGTGCCAGTACTACCGGGACAGCGAACACCGGGGAGCTGTTTTTT
CDR3 protein: CASTTGTANTGELFF

clone size: -
J gene: TRBJ2-7
D gene: -
V gene: TRBV7-9
CDR3 DNA: TGTGCCAGCAGCTTAGCACCCTACGAGCAGTACTTC
CDR3 protein: CASSLAPYEQYF

clone size: -
J gene: TRBJ2-5
D gene: -
V gene: TRBV2
CDR3 DNA: TGTGCCAGCACCAGGACGATCCAAGAGACCCAGTACTTC
CDR3 protein: CASTRTIQETQYF

clone size: -
J gene: TRBJ1-5
D gene: -
V gene: TRBV6-6
CDR3 DNA: TGTGCCAGCAGTCGGACCGTGAATCAGCCCCAGCATTTT
CDR3 protein: CASSRTVNQPQHF

clone size: -
J gene: TRBJ1-1
D gene: -
V gene: TRBV6-6
CDR3 DNA: TGTGCCAGCAGTTATAGGCGGATTCCCCCTTTCTTT
CDR3 protein: CASSYRRIPPFF

clone size: -
J gene: TRBJ2-7
D gene: TRBD1
V gene: TRBV28
CDR3 DNA: TGTGCCAGCAGTTCCGGGGGACAGGGGTCCTACGAGCAGTACTTC
CDR3 protein: CASSSGGQGSYEQYF

clone size: -
J gene: TRBJ1-1
D gene: -
V gene: TRBV27
CDR3 DNA: TGTGCCAGCAGTTTACACGGACCTGCGAACACTGAAGCTTTCTTT
CDR3 protein: CASSLHGPANTEAFF

clone size: once
J gene: TRBJ2-3
D gene: TRBD1
V gene: TRBV6-6
CDR3 DNA: TGTGCCAGCAGTATAACCGGGACAGGTCCCCATGGGCAGTATTTT
CDR3 protein: CASSITGTGPHGQYF

clone size: -
J gene: TRBJ1-5
D gene: -
V gene: TRBV7-2
CDR3 DNA: TGTGCCAGCAGCTTAGGGGGCAGGCCTAATCAGCCCCAGCATTTT
CDR3 protein: CASSLGGRPNQPQHF

clone size: -
J gene: TRBJ1-2
D gene: -
V gene: TRBV5-1
CDR3 DNA: TGCGCCAGCAGCCCAGCGACGGCAGCTAACTATGGCTACACCTTC
CDR3 protein: CASSPATAANYGYTF

clone size: -
J gene: TRBJ2-5
D gene: -
V gene: TRBV9
CDR3 DNA: TGTGCCAGCAGCGTAGAGGACTGGCAAGAGACCCAGTACTTC
CDR3 protein: CASSVEDWQETQYF

clone size: -
J gene: TRBJ2-1
D gene: -
V gene: TRBV27
CDR3 DNA: TGTGCCAGCAGTTTAAGGAGGGGCGGAGACGAGCAGTTCTTC
CDR3 protein: CASSLRRGGDEQFF

clone size: -
J gene: TRBJ2-7
D gene: TRBD1
V gene: TRBV11-3
CDR3 DNA: TGTGCCAGCAGCTTAAGGGACAGAAGAGAAGACTCCTACGAGCAGTACTTC
CDR3 protein: CASSLRDRREDSYEQYF

clone size: -
J gene: TRBJ2-1
D gene: -
V gene: TRBV9
CDR3 DNA: TGTGCCAGCAGCGTAGGACCTGAGGGGGGGACCAAAAACAATGAGCAGTTCTTC
CDR3 protein: CASSVGPEGGTKNNEQFF

clone size: -
J gene: TRBJ2-1
D gene: -
V gene: TRBV20-1
CDR3 DNA: TGCAGTGCCCGCGACGTTAATGAGCAGTTCTTC
CDR3 protein: CSARDVNEQFF

clone size: -
J gene: TRBJ2-1
D gene: TRBD2
V gene: TRBV15
CDR3 DNA: TGTGCCACCAGCCCAGAATGGACTAGCGGGGACGAGCAGTTCTTC
CDR3 protein: CATSPEWTSGDEQFF

clone size: -
J gene: TRBJ2-5
D gene: -
V gene: TRBV7-8
CDR3 DNA: TGTGCCAGCAGCCTTTCACCGGGCCCCGAAGAGACCCAGTACTTC
CDR3 protein: CASSLSPGPEETQYF

clone size: -
J gene: TRBJ2-1
D gene: -
V gene: TRBV2
CDR3 DNA: TGTGCCAGCACAGGGGACAATGAGCAGTTCTTC
CDR3 protein: CASTGDNEQFF

clone size: -
J gene: TRBJ2-7
D gene: TRBD2
V gene: TRBV28
CDR3 DNA: TGTGCCAGCAGCCTAGCGGGAGGTCCTTACGAGCAGTACTTC
CDR3 protein: CASSLAGGPYEQYF

clone size: -
J gene: TRBJ2-1
D gene: TRBD1
V gene: TRBV7-2
CDR3 DNA: TGTGCCAGCAGCCCCAGAGGGGACAGGGTGACCTACAATGAGCAGTTCTTC
CDR3 protein: CASSPRGDRVTYNEQFF

clone size: -
J gene: TRBJ2-4
D gene: TRBD2
V gene: TRBV2
CDR3 DNA: TGTGCCAGCAGTCTCCGACTAGCGATGGCCAAAAACATTCAGTACTTC
CDR3 protein: CASSLRLAMAKNIQYF

clone size: -
J gene: TRBJ2-7
D gene: -
V gene: TRBV15
CDR3 DNA: TGTGCCACCAGCAATATGGGGTACGAGCAGTACTTC
CDR3 protein: CATSNMGYEQYF

clone size: -
J gene: TRBJ2-7
D gene: TRBD2
V gene: TRBV28
CDR3 DNA: TGTGCCAGCAGTTCGAGCGGGGCGTGGACCTACGAGCAGTACTTC
CDR3 protein: CASSSSGAWTYEQYF

clone size: -
J gene: TRBJ2-1
D gene: TRBD2
V gene: TRBV28
CDR3 DNA: TGTGCCAGCAGTTTATTTTTTCGGGGGGTTCTACAGTTCTTC
CDR3 protein: CASSLFFRGVLQFF

clone size: -
J gene: TRBJ2-7
D gene: -
V gene: TRBV7-9
CDR3 DNA: TGTGCCAGCAGCTTAGATATTCGGGTCTACGAGCAGTACTTC
CDR3 protein: CASSLDIRVYEQYF

clone size: -
J gene: TRBJ2-7
D gene: -
V gene: TRBV6-6
CDR3 DNA: TGTGCCAGCAGTCCCCCACGGGGCTACGAGCAGTACTTC
CDR3 protein: CASSPPRGYEQYF

clone size: -
J gene: TRBJ1-5
D gene: TRBD1
V gene: TRBV15
CDR3 DNA: TGTGCCACCAGCGCAGGGACAGGTGTTGATCAGCCCCAGCATTTT
CDR3 protein: CATSAGTGVDQPQHF

clone size: -
J gene: TRBJ2-3
D gene: -
V gene: TRBV5-4
CDR3 DNA: TGTGCCAGCACCCCCGTTCCAGGGGATACGCAGTATTTT
CDR3 protein: CASTPVPGDTQYF

clone size: once
J gene: TRBJ2-6
D gene: TRBD1
V gene: TRBV15
CDR3 DNA: TGTGCCACCAGCAGCAAAGGGGGCGTTGGGGCCAACGTCCTGACTTTC
CDR3 protein: CATSSKGGVGANVLTF

clone size: -
J gene: TRBJ2-1
D gene: TRBD2
V gene: TRBV18
CDR3 DNA: TGTGCCAGCTCAAAAACTAGCGGGAGCTCCTACAATGAGCAGTTCTTC
CDR3 protein: CASSKTSGSSYNEQFF

clone size: -
J gene: TRBJ2-1
D gene: TRBD2
V gene: TRBV29-1
CDR3 DNA: TGCAGCGTTAGTACTAGCGGGTCCTACAATGAGCAGTTCTTC
CDR3 protein: CSVSTSGSYNEQFF

clone size: -
J gene: TRBJ2-7
D gene: -
V gene: TRBV28
CDR3 DNA: TGTGCCAGCAGTCCAGGCCCATCCCCCTACGAGCAGTACTTC
CDR3 protein: CASSPGPSPYEQYF

clone size: -
J gene: TRBJ2-1
D gene: -
V gene: TRBV7-3
CDR3 DNA: TGTGCCAGCAGCTTCACAGGGAGCAATGAGCAGTTCTTC
CDR3 protein: CASSFTGSNEQFF

clone size: -
J gene: TRBJ2-1
D gene: -
V gene: TRBV28
CDR3 DNA: TGTGCCAGCAGCTCCGGGGGGCTAGCGTCCAATGAGCAGTTCTTC
CDR3 protein: CASSSGGLASNEQFF

clone size: -
J gene: TRBJ2-1
D gene: -
V gene: TRBV6-5
CDR3 DNA: TGTGCCAGCAGTTACTCGGGTACCAGCTCCTACAATGAGCAGTTCTTC
CDR3 protein: CASSYSGTSSYNEQFF

clone size: -
J gene: TRBJ2-2
D gene: -
V gene: TRBV2
CDR3 DNA: TGTGCCAGCAGCCGCGACGTGTGGGCGGGATTTAACACCGGGGAGCTGTTTTTT
CDR3 protein: CASSRDVWAGFNTGELFF

clone size: -
J gene: TRBJ1-2
D gene: -
V gene: TRBV10-3
CDR3 DNA: TGTGCCATCAGCGAGAGGGGAGACTATGGCTACACCTTC
CDR3 protein: CAISERGDYGYTF

clone size: -
J gene: TRBJ2-4
D gene: -
V gene: TRBV2
CDR3 DNA: TGTGCCAGCAATCTACAGGGATTAGCCAAAAACATTCAGTACTTC
CDR3 protein: CASNLQGLAKNIQYF

clone size: -
J gene: TRBJ2-5
D gene: -
V gene: TRBV11-2
CDR3 DNA: TGTGCCAGCAGCCCTCGGGGGGCCCAAGAGACCCAGTACTTC
CDR3 protein: CASSPRGAQETQYF

clone size: -
J gene: TRBJ2-1
D gene: -
V gene: TRBV18
CDR3 DNA: TGTGCCAGCTCACCTTCCCAGGGTTACAATGAGCAGTTCTTC
CDR3 protein: CASSPSQGYNEQFF

clone size: few
J gene: TRBJ1-2
D gene: -
V gene: TRBV19
CDR3 DNA: TGTGCCAGTAGCCCCAGGGGCCGCGACTACACCTTC
CDR3 protein: CASSPRGRDYTF

clone size: -
J gene: TRBJ2-7
D gene: -
V gene: TRBV5-1
CDR3 DNA: TGCGCCAGCAGCTTGGACAGGGCCTACGAGCAGTACTTC
CDR3 protein: CASSLDRAYEQYF

clone size: -
J gene: TRBJ2-1
D gene: TRBD2
V gene: TRBV27
CDR3 DNA: TGTGCCAGCCGCCGGTCATACGAGACTAGCGGGTCCTTTTCGAGCTCCTACAATGAGCAGTTCTTC
CDR3 protein: CASRRSYETSGSFSSSYNEQFF

clone size: -
J gene: TRBJ1-2
D gene: TRBD1
V gene: TRBV6-5
CDR3 DNA: TGTGCCAGCAGTCAACAGGGGCGGTATGGCTACACCTTC
CDR3 protein: CASSQQGRYGYTF

clone size: -
J gene: TRBJ1-2
D gene: -
V gene: TRBV15
CDR3 DNA: TGTGCCACCAGCAGAGATTTAGGGTCTAACTATGGCTACACCTTC
CDR3 protein: CATSRDLGSNYGYTF

clone size: few
J gene: TRBJ2-1
D gene: -
V gene: TRBV20-1
CDR3 DNA: TGCAGTGCTACAAGGGATGAGCAGTTCTTC
CDR3 protein: CSATRDEQFF

clone size: -
J gene: TRBJ2-7
D gene: -
V gene: TRBV5-1
CDR3 DNA: TGCGCCAGCAGCACGGAAATCCCTTCCGACGAGCAGTACTTC
CDR3 protein: CASSTEIPSDEQYF

clone size: -
J gene: TRBJ2-1
D gene: -
V gene: TRBV2
CDR3 DNA: TGTGCCAGCAAGCAGGGACCCTATGGCGACAATGAGCAGTTCTTC
CDR3 protein: CASKQGPYGDNEQFF